What follows describes a single T cell receptor beta chain. The antigen remains undetermined. Separate from the approximately 670-subject first cohort was the approximately 120-subject validation cohort, to which the donors belonged. The sample belongs to a study of cytomegalovirus exposure and HLA in healthy donors. Regarding the study as a whole: Later, an analysis found that TCR clusters from the first cohort tended to co-occur in the 130 or so validation repertoires. Reports showed the classifier diagnosing cytomegalovirus status with high specificity and sensitivity.

Sequenced by immunoSEQ multiplex PCR; TCRdb stores in-frame clones only, minus some. The repertoire holds under 200,000 clones, approximately 96% seen once, with around 0.9% in the top ten. The clonotype comes from a woman between 18 and 29 years old in good health and CMV-seronegative. The sequencing input was PBMCs.

CDR3 loop: CASSPTTGNLDGYTF. The CDR3 DNA sequence: TGTGCCAGCAGCCCGACTACAGGGAATTTGGATGGCTACACCTTC. The rearrangement links TRBV6-5 to TRBJ1-2, with D possibly being TRBD1 (6 bases). Germline V gives CDR1 MNHEY, CDR2 SVGAGI. This CDR3 contains 15 residues. Trimming removed 6 bases from V and 6 bases from J, with 20 bases in between.